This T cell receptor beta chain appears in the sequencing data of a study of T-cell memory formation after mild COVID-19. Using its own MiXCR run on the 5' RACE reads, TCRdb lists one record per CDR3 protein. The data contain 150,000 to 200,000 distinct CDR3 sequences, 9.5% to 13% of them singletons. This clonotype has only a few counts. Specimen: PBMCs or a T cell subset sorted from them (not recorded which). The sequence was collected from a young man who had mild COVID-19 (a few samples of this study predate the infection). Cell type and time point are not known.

The CDR3 bases are TGCGCCAGCAGCTTACGACCGGGACAGGGGGGCTACGAGCAGTACTTC. Residues: CASSLRPGQGGYEQYF. V usage is TRBV4-1 and J usage is TRBJ2-7; TRBD1 matches 11 bases. Germline values: CDR1 MGHRA, CDR2 YSYEKL. The CDR3 is made up of 16 amino acids. The V and J ends lost 5 bases and 3 bases, in that order; junction bases with no gene match: 9.